The clone carrying this TCR beta chain was seen many times. Antigen: not known. The source of the sample is a study of CD8+CD57+ T cells in acquired aplastic anemia. Study outcomes and limitations: CD8+ Simpson's diversity showed no significant patient-control difference.

The template for TCR beta VDJ and CDR3 sequence profiling was genomic DNA. TCRdb recomputed calls from the reads with MiXCR, one row per CDR3 protein. The repertoire holds approximately 200,000 distinct CDR3 sequences, with over 60% as singletons. This TCR derives from a human donor in good health. The sequencing sample was made of sorted CD4+, CD8+, or CD8+CD57+ T cells (not recorded which) from PBMCs.

The CDR3 DNA is TGTGCCAGCAGCGGACCGTACAGGGACGAGCAGTACTTC. Encoded protein: CASSGPYRDEQYF. The chain links TRBV5-6 to TRBJ2-7; possible D gene TRBD1, 6 bases. The CDR3 loop spans 13 amino acids. Per germline, CDR1 SGHDT and CDR2 YYEEEE. The germline V and J ends were trimmed by 4 bases and 5 bases, with 13 bases remaining between them.